This TCR beta chain was obtained from a study of T cell changes during pregnancy in multiple sclerosis. Clones were read by immunoSEQ multiplex PCR, and TCRdb kept only the in-frame ones, dropping some. The table shows 95,000 to 110,000 clones, with under 95% occurring only once. The receptor was derived from a female donor in good health, enrolled as a control in a pregnancy study. The sequences come from peripheral blood, collected in the third trimester of pregnancy.

CDR3 DNA sequence: TGTGCCAGCAGCCTAAGGGGTTCCACTGAAGCTTTCTTT. This codes for CASSLRGSTEAFF. The chain has TRBV11-3 and TRBJ1-1; D perhaps matches TRBD1 (5 bases). The V gene's germline CDR1 is SGHNT and CDR2 YENEEA. The CDR3 covers 13 residues. Trimming left V 5 bases short and J 4 bases short, with 11 bases between.